The clone carrying this T cell receptor beta chain was seen a few times. This specimen belongs to a study of cytomegalovirus exposure and HLA in healthy donors. The CDR3 sequence is 14 residues long. Germline assignment: CDR1 MRHNA and CDR2 SNTAGT. The V end lost 0 bases, the J end lost 2 bases, and 8 bases lay between the germline ends. The PCR used 60 Vbeta and 13 Jbeta primers. Per the study methods: There were around 77 million unique TCR beta chains by a later count, and some 11 million of them were shared. Repertoires were generated with immunoSEQ multiplex PCR, while TCRdb's copy carries only in-frame clones and drops some. That table gives V, J and clone size, and the DNA gave D and trimming. Among more than 85,000 clones listed, about 15% were seen once.

The chain recombines TRBV6-4 with TRBJ2-7; D unresolved. The origin of this receptor is a female donor in good health and CMV-seronegative. Sequencing was carried out using PBMCs. The CDR3 DNA reads TGTGCCAGCAGTGACTCGTATCCGGCCTACGAGCAGTACTTC. Its protein is CASSDSYPAYEQYF.